Listed below are T cell receptor beta chains from one sample, sequenced in a study of cytomegalovirus exposure and HLA in healthy donors. Data came from immunoSEQ multiplex PCR; TCRdb stores just in-frame clones and leaves some out. Of around 150,000 clones in the sample, approximately 67% are singletons; the top ten hold 6.5%. Source material: PBMCs. These receptors were collected from a woman in her sixties in good health and CMV-seronegative. Each CDR3 is given with its conserved first and last residue. D genes are given only for firm matches. Size is stated for part of the rows, as once, few or many counts, or as a class when the clone is expanded.

>15|TRBJ2-1|-|once|TRBV9
CASSPQGPPSNEQFF
TGTGCCAGCAGCCCCCAGGGGCCGCCTTCTAATGAGCAGTTCTTC
>16|TRBJ2-2|TRBD2|few|TRBV27
CASSLSGSWGTGELFF
TGTGCCAGCAGTTTAAGCGGGAGCTGGGGTACCGGGGAGCTGTTTTTT
>15|TRBJ2-7|-|-|TRBV19
CASSRSGLVTYEQYF
TGTGCCAGTAGTAGGTCGGGACTGGTTACCTACGAGCAGTACTTC
>16|TRBJ2-4|-|few|TRBV6-6
CASSYGGGGAKNIQYF
TGTGCCAGCAGTTACGGGGGCGGAGGAGCCAAAAACATTCAGTACTTC
>13|TRBJ2-7|TRBD2|few|TRBV7-2
CASSSSGGYEQYF
TGTGCCAGCAGCTCTAGCGGGGGATACGAGCAGTACTTC
>13|TRBJ1-1|TRBD1|-|TRBV27
CASRTSGGGEAFF
TGTGCCAGCAGAACCTCAGGGGGCGGTGAAGCTTTCTTT
>14|TRBJ2-7|-|-|TRBV19
CASSLRSGDGEQYF
TGTGCCAGTAGTCTACGATCAGGGGACGGCGAGCAGTACTTC
>16|TRBJ2-2|TRBD2|-|TRBV7-3
CASSLRPSGGSGELFF
TGTGCCAGCAGCTTAAGGCCTAGCGGGGGCTCCGGGGAGCTGTTTTTT
>12|TRBJ2-1|-|-|TRBV7-8
CATRGLPDEQFF
TGTGCCACCCGCGGGTTACCGGATGAGCAGTTCTTC
>15|TRBJ1-5|TRBD1|-|TRBV7-9
CASSPQGAGDQPQHF
TGTGCCAGCAGCCCTCAGGGGGCAGGGGATCAGCCCCAGCATTTT
>14|TRBJ2-7|TRBD2|few|TRBV9
CASSVSAGVYEQYF
TGTGCCAGCAGCGTGTCAGCGGGGGTTTACGAGCAGTACTTC
>17|TRBJ2-7|TRBD2|-|TRBV7-9
CASSTFAGEVGSYEQYF
TGTGCCAGCAGTACTTTCGCGGGGGAAGTTGGGTCCTACGAGCAGTACTTC
>15|TRBJ2-5|-|-|TRBV2
CASSDPGGDQETQYF
TGTGCCAGCAGTGACCCGGGGGGCGACCAAGAGACCCAGTACTTC
>15|TRBJ2-3|-|-|TRBV5-1
CASSRVIPNTDTQYF
TGCGCCAGCAGCAGAGTTATCCCCAACACAGATACGCAGTATTTT
>14|TRBJ1-5|TRBD1|-|TRBV19
CASSGTGIMLAQHF
TGTGCCAGTAGCGGGACAGGGATAATGTTAGCCCAGCATTTT
>15|TRBJ2-5|-|-|TRBV6-1
CASSATRTGVETQYF
TGTGCCAGCAGCGCAACTAGGACGGGGGTAGAGACCCAGTACTTC
>13|TRBJ2-5|-|-|TRBV29-1
CSVDARAQETQYF
TGCAGCGTTGATGCCAGGGCCCAAGAGACCCAGTACTTC
>18|TRBJ2-2|-|-|TRBV12-1
CASSLPHLAGINTGELFF
TGTGCCAGCAGCCTGCCCCATCTAGCGGGGATTAACACCGGGGAGCTGTTTTTT